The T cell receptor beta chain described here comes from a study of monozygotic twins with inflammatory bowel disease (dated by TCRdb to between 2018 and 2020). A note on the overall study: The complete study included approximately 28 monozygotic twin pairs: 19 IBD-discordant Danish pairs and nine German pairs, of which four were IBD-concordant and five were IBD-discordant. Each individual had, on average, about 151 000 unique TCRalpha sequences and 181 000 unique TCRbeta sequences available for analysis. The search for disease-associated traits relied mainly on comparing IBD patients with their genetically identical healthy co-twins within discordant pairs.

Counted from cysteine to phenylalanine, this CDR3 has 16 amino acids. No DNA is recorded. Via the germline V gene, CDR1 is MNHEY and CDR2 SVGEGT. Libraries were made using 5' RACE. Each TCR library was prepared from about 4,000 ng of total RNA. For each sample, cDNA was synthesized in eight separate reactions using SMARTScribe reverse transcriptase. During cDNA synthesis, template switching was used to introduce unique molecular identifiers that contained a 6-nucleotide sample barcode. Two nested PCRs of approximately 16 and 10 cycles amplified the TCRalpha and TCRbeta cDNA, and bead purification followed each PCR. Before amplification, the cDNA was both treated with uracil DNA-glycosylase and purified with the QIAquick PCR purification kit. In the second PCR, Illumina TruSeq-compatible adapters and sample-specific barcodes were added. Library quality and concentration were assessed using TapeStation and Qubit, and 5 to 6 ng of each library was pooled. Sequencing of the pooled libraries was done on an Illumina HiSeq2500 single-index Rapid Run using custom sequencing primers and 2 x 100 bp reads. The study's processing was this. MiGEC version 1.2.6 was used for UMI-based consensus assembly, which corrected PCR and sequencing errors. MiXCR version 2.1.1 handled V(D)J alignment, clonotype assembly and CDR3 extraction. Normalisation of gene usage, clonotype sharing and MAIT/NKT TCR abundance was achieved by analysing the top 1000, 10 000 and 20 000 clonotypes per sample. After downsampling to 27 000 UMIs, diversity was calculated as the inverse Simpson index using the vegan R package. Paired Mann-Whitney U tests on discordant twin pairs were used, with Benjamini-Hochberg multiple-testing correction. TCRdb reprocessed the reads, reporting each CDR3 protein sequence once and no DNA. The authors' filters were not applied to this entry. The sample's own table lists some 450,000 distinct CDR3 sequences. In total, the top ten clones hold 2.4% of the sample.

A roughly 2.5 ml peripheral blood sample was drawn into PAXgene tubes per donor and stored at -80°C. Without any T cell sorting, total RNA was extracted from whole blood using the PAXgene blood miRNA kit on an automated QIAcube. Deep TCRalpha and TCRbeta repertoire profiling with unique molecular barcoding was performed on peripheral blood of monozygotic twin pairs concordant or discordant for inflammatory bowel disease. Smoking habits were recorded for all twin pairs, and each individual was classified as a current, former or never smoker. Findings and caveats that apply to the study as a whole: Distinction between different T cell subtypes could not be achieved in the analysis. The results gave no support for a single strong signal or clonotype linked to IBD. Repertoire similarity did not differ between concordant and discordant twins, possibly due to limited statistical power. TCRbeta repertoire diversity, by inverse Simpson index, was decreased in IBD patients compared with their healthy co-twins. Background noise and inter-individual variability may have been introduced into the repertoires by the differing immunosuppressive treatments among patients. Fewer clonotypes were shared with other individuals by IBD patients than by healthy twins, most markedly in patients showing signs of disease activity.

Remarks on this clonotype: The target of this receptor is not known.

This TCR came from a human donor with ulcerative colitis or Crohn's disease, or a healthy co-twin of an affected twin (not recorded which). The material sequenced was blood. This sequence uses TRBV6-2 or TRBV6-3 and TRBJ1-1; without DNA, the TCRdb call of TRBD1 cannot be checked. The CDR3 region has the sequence CASSPLGHQRNTEAFF.